The rows below give T cell receptor beta chains drawn from one sample of a study of T-cell reconstitution after alpha-beta-depleted transplantation in children. TCRdb itself ran the PCR reads through MiXCR, one entry per CDR3 protein. Here the sample spans a few hundred thousand distinct CDR3 sequences, 43% being singletons. Sequencing was performed on PBMCs, taken before TCRalphabeta/CD19-depleted stem cell transplant. The receptor set was obtained from a girl aged 2 to 10 with aplastic anemia, due to receive a stem cell transplant. The CDR3 runs from the conserved cysteine through the conserved F or W.

v_call: TRBV20-1; cdr3_aa: CSANGLAAYNEQFF
v_call: TRBV7-9; cdr3_aa: CASSLEEGEVSEAFF
v_call: TRBV12-3/TRBV12-4; cdr3_aa: CASSLEGRDTQYF
v_call: TRBV20-1; cdr3_aa: CSAQLAGTTDTQYF
v_call: TRBV2; cdr3_aa: CASIPGLARYSEQFF
v_call: TRBV10-3; cdr3_aa: CAISETGAYSNYGYTF
v_call: TRBV6-2/TRBV6-3; cdr3_aa: CASSLSSSADTQYF
v_call: TRBV5-1; cdr3_aa: CASRLGRGNEKLFF
v_call: TRBV29-1; cdr3_aa: CSVEEAENIQYF
v_call: TRBV4-2; cdr3_aa: CASSQSRAAQYF
v_call: TRBV20-1; cdr3_aa: CSARAERSTYNQETQYF
v_call: TRBV20-1; cdr3_aa: CSARVRASSYEQYF
v_call: TRBV5-1; cdr3_aa: CASRMVAALTYAYSYNEQFF
v_call: TRBV20-1; cdr3_aa: CSAGASGRSTYEQYF
v_call: TRBV12-3/TRBV12-4; cdr3_aa: CASSYGGEGDTQYF
v_call: TRBV12-3/TRBV12-4; cdr3_aa: CASSLGTEPYEQYF
v_call: TRBV3-1; cdr3_aa: CASSQDGDEQYF
v_call: TRBV12-3/TRBV12-4; cdr3_aa: CASSLAGGDFNEQFF
v_call: TRBV20-1; cdr3_aa: CSAPLGLAGVRNEQFF
v_call: TRBV15; cdr3_aa: CATSSWTGGSQETQYF
v_call: TRBV7-2; cdr3_aa: CASSLTGTAQETQYF